This TCR beta chain was sequenced in a study of blood T cell repertoires in COVID-19. Trimming pared 1 base from V and 5 bases from J, leaving 8 bases between. The CDR3 contains 14 residues. Germline CDR1 reads MDHEN; CDR2 reads SYDVKM. This clone was seen only a few times. Assay: immunoSEQ multiplex PCR; the TCRdb copy retains only in-frame clones and omits some. The table shows approximately 70,000 clones, with 79% occurring only once. This chain links TRBV28 with TRBJ1-4, with D maybe TRBD1 (5 bases). The source material was peripheral blood. This receptor was obtained from a woman aged 80 or over with active or convalescent COVID-19. The chain's CDR3 is CASSLFAGNEKLFF. CDR3 in DNA: TGTGCCAGCAGTTTATTCGCAGGGAATGAAAAACTGTTTTTT. The full variable domain, in which reference TRBV28 and TRBJ1-4 provide the parts outside the CDR3, is DVKVTQSSRYLVKRTGEKVFLECVQDMDHENMFWYRQDPGLGLRLIYFSYDVKMKEKGDIPEGYSVSREKKERFSLILESASTNQTSMYLCASSLFAGNEKLFFGSGTQLSVL.